This T cell receptor (beta chain) was identified in a study of identical twins' blood T cells. The donors were healthy female monozygous twins, three pairs in total. One entry per CDR3 protein results from TCRdb running MiXCR on the 5' RACE reads. This table has hundreds of thousands of distinct CDR3 sequences, roughly 27% appearing once. A word on this clonotype: What it binds is not known.

Whole-study results and caveats: Twins shared more top CDR3 clonotypes than unrelated donors did. Environmental influences on twin similarity could not be excluded.

The receptor was isolated from a woman aged 18-55 years in good health. Input material: PBMCs.

The DNA for the CDR3 is TGTGCCAGCAGCCTTAGCGGGAGTGACGAAGAGCAGTACTTC. This encodes CASSLSGSDEEQYF. The chain carries TRBV7-9 and TRBJ2-7; 9 bases line up with TRBD2. Trimming took 5 bases from V and 7 from J; bases not matched to a gene: 9. The CDR3 covers 14 residues. Germline lookup yields CDR1 SEHNR and CDR2 FQNEAQ (reference sequence).